This passage covers 25 T cell receptor beta chains from one sample sequenced in a study of regulatory T cells. Primers: 52 TRBV forward and 13 TRBJ reverse. Here immunoSEQ multiplex PCR was the method, and the copy in TCRdb shows in-frame clones only, minus some. Altogether 3,000 to 5,000 clones are present, 75% to 95% being singletons, with the ten largest covering roughly 2.5%. These TCRs are of unknown antigen specificity. Broader study findings: Compared with autologous conventional CD4+ cells and control regulatory cells, CD3G-deficient regulatory T cells showed reduced diversity.

The material sequenced was CD4+ Tregs sorted from blood. Receptor source: a child under 10 years old with CD3G deficiency.

This clone occurred once. V gene TRBV28 combines with J gene TRBJ1-1; D perhaps matches TRBD1 (6 bases). The CDR3 runs to 19 residues. V lost 3 bases and J 2 bases, leaving 25 bases between the germline ends. Germline V gene sequence: CDR1 MDHEN, CDR2 SYDVKM. The CDR3 loop is CASSFNPFGGRTFNTEAFF. CDR3 DNA sequence: TGTGCCAGCAGTTTTAATCCGTTTGGGGGGCGAACCTTTAACACTGAAGCTTTCTTT.

The V call is TRBV5-1, the J call TRBJ2-5, with 9 bases lining up with TRBD1. Germline V gives CDR1 SGHRS, CDR2 YFSETQ. This CDR3 comprises 14 residues. J lost 4 bases, V lost 3 bases, and 4 bases had no gene match. In nucleotides, the CDR3 is TGCGCCAGCAGCTCGGGACAGGGCAGAGAGACCCAGTACTTC. It yields the protein CASSSGQGRETQYF.

The chain combines TRBV6-1 with TRBJ2-7, with D perhaps matching TRBD2 (6 bases). CDR1 MNHNS and CDR2 SASEGT come from the germline V gene. Trimming left V 5 bases short and J 4 bases short, with 9 bases between. This CDR3 is 12 amino acids long. Here the CDR3 DNA reads TGTGCCAGCAGTAAGGGAGGATACGAGCAGTACTTC. It codes for CASSKGGYEQYF.

The V call is TRBV28, the J call TRBJ1-2; weak D call: TRBD1 (5 bases). The CDR3 spans 13 residues. The ends were cut back, 3 bases at V and 5 bases at J, with 10 bases in the middle. Germline V gives CDR1 MDHEN, CDR2 SYDVKM. The CDR3 sequence is CASSFRDGYGYTF. CDR3 nucleotide sequence: TGTGCCAGCAGTTTCCGGGACGGTTATGGCTACACCTTC.

The chain has TRBV7-6 and TRBJ1-5; D call uncertain. Germline assignment: CDR1 SGHVS and CDR2 FNYEAQ. V dropped 5 bases and J dropped 10 bases, with 15 bases sitting between them. The CDR3 runs 13 residues. CDR3: CASSGCPGCPQHF. The CDR3 nucleotides are TGTGCCAGCAGCGGATGCCCTGGTTGTCCCCAGCATTTT.

For this clone: The same CDR3 arises from other DNA sequences in this sample as well. The chain carries TRBV6-1 and TRBJ2-7; unclear D gene. Germline V gives CDR1 MNHNS, CDR2 SASEGT. Trimming removed 4 bases at V and 1 base at J, with 2 bases between. The CDR3 is 11 amino acids. CDR3 in DNA: TGTGCCAGCAGTGTATCCTACGAGCAGTACTTC. Its protein is CASSVSYEQYF.

This clone was recorded once. This chain links TRBV18 with TRBJ2-3, with 7 positions matching TRBD1. The CDR3 is 12 residues long. V dropped 5 bases and J dropped 6; count of bases not matched to a gene: 2. CDR1 and CDR2 from the germline V gene are KGHSH and LQKENI. CDR3 loop: CASSGTADTQYF. The DNA for the CDR3 is TGTGCCAGCTCAGGGACAGCGGATACGCAGTATTTT.

The gene calls are TRBV6-1 and TRBJ2-2; TRBD1 is a possible D gene (6 bases). V was cut by 10 bases and J by 2 bases, with 11 bases left in between. Germline CDR1 and CDR2: MNHNS and SASEGT. This CDR3 comprises 13 residues. DNA for the CDR3: TGTGCCATCCCGGACAGAAACACCGGGGAGCTGTTTTTT. It translates to CAIPDRNTGELFF.

V usage is TRBV6-1 and J usage is TRBJ1-1; D is undetermined. This CDR3 region has 12 residues. Germline lookup yields CDR1 MNHNS and CDR2 SASEGT. V lost 3 bases to trimming and J lost 10 bases, with 12 bases between them. CDR3 nucleotide sequence: TGTGCCAGCAGTGACACCCGGCGACGAGCTTTCTTT. This gives the protein CASSDTRRRAFF.

The chain couples TRBV6-5 to TRBJ1-1, with D perhaps TRBD1 (5 bases). Germline V gene data show CDR1 as MNHEY and CDR2 as SVGAGI. V dropped 5 bases and J dropped 2 bases, with 9 bases sitting between them. CDR3 length: 13 amino acids. CDR3: CASSTGANTEAFF. The CDR3 nucleotides are TGTGCCAGCAGTACCGGGGCTAACACTGAAGCTTTCTTT.

V usage is TRBV5-1 and J usage is TRBJ2-2; D call uncertain. Germline assignment: CDR1 SGHRS and CDR2 YFSETQ. V was clipped by 0 bases and J by 5 bases, with 8 bases between them. The CDR3 consists of 14 residues. CDR3 DNA: TGCGCCAGCAGCTTGGAACTGAGAACCGGGGAGCTGTTTTTT. Its translation is CASSLELRTGELFF.

The chain links TRBV6-1 to TRBJ2-7; D may be TRBD1 (6 bases). V was trimmed by 4 bases and J by 4 bases, leaving 11 bases between them. CDR3 length: 13 amino acids. Germline assignment: CDR1 MNHNS and CDR2 SASEGT. CDR3 protein: CASSGQRGYEQYF. Here the CDR3 DNA reads TGTGCCAGCAGTGGACAGAGGGGGTACGAGCAGTACTTC.

This rearrangement joins TRBV28 to TRBJ2-4; the D gene could be TRBD1 or TRBD2 (5 bases each). CDR3 length: 13 amino acids. V lost 8 bases and J 5 bases, leaving 13 bases between the germline ends. Germline CDR1 is MDHEN and CDR2 is SYDVKM. CDR3: CASSRGAENIQYF. The CDR3 DNA is TGTGCCAGCTCACGGGGCGCCGAAAACATTCAGTACTTC.

The chain couples TRBV28 to TRBJ2-4; weak D call: TRBD2 (6 bases). CDR1 MDHEN and CDR2 SYDVKM come from the germline V gene. Between the trimmed V and J ends, which lost 3 bases and 0 bases, there was a span of 18 bases. This CDR3 contains 18 residues. The CDR3 DNA reads as TGTGCCAGCAGTTTGGGATTCGGAGCGGGCCTAGCCAAAAACATTCAGTACTTC. This encodes CASSLGFGAGLAKNIQYF.

The chain uses TRBV5-1 and TRBJ2-7; 10 nucleotides line up with TRBD2. The CDR3 is 16 amino acids. J lost 1 base, V lost 0 bases, and 4 bases had no gene match. The germline gives CDR1 SGHRS, CDR2 YFSETQ. DNA for the CDR3: TGCGCCAGCAGCTTGGTTGGGACTAGCGCTTCCTACGAGCAGTACTTC. It translates to CASSLVGTSASYEQYF.

The chain joins TRBV7-3 to TRBJ2-1; 7 bases are a match to TRBD2. The length of the CDR3 is 18 residues. Germline assignment: CDR1 SGHTA and CDR2 FQGTGA. V lost 4 bases to trimming and J lost 7 bases; unmatched junction nucleotides: 19. CDR3: CASSSSLPGLRESNEQFF. Here the CDR3 DNA reads TGTGCCAGCAGCTCCTCCTTGCCGGGACTAAGGGAATCAAATGAGCAGTTCTTC.

The chain uses TRBV18 and TRBJ2-5; no definite D call. The CDR3 runs to 13 residues. Germline CDR1 and CDR2: KGHSH and LQKENI. Deletions cut 4 bases from V and 5 bases from J, with 11 bases between. As DNA, the CDR3 is TGTGCCAGCTCACTTCGGATTAGGGAGACCCAGTACTTC. It is translated as CASSLRIRETQYF.

This clone is a singleton in its sample. This rearrangement joins TRBV6-1 to TRBJ1-1; D is unclear. Germline CDR1 reads MNHNS; CDR2 reads SASEGT. This CDR3 region has 11 residues. Trimming took off 7 bases at V and 6 bases at J, with 9 bases between the two ends. The CDR3 protein is CASTRGAEAFF. The CDR3, as DNA: TGTGCCAGCACCCGCGGGGCTGAAGCTTTCTTT.

This chain joins TRBV7-8 and TRBJ1-1, with D perhaps TRBD1 (5 bases). Germline V gene lookup returns CDR1 SGHVS and CDR2 FQNEAQ. CDR3 size: 13 residues. Trimming left V 1 base short and J 10 bases short, with 13 bases between. The CDR3 sequence: CASSLDSRGTAFF. Written as DNA, the CDR3 is TGTGCCAGCAGCTTAGATTCAAGGGGAACAGCTTTCTTT.

This clone has just one count. The chain links TRBV28 to TRBJ2-3; no reliable D call. V gave up 2 bases and J gave up 0 bases, with 0 bases separating them. The CDR3 is 12 residues long. The germline V gene encodes CDR1 MDHEN and CDR2 SYDVKM. CDR3 nucleotide sequence: TGTGCCAGCAGTTTAAGCACAGATACGCAGTATTTT. It is translated as CASSLSTDTQYF.

Judged by abundance, this clone is large. This chain uses TRBV28 with TRBJ2-4; D is tentatively TRBD1 or TRBD2 (5 bases each). The V end was cut by 5 bases, the J end by 3 bases, with 17 bases between. The CDR3 sequence is 16 residues long. Looked up from germline, CDR1 is MDHEN and CDR2 is SYDVKM. The CDR3 sequence is CASSAPRVRGKNIQYF. DNA of the CDR3: TGTGCCAGCAGTGCGCCCAGGGTCCGGGGCAAAAACATTCAGTACTTC.

The chain is built from TRBV28 and TRBJ2-1; 12 positions agree with TRBD2. The CDR3 is made up of 15 amino acids. The germline V gene has CDR1 MDHEN and CDR2 SYDVKM. Trimming at V came to 4 bases and at J to 9 bases, leaving 7 bases not matched to a gene. In DNA form, the CDR3 reads TGTGCCAGCAGTTCTCCGGGACTAGCGGGCTCTGAGCAGTTCTTC. Residues: CASSSPGLAGSEQFF.

This CDR3 reads CASSSVPTDTQYF. The CDR3 DNA follows: TGCGCCAGCTCCAGCGTCCCCACAGATACGCAGTATTTT. This sequence joins TRBV5-1 and TRBJ2-3; D uncertain. This CDR3 has 13 residues. Germline CDR1 SGHRS, CDR2 YFSETQ. The V gene lost 7 bases and the J gene lost 2 bases, with 11 bases spanning the gap.

The gene calls are TRBV11-2 and TRBJ1-1; D is possibly TRBD1 (5 bases). The V end was cut by 3 bases, the J end by 4 bases, with 9 bases between. Looked up from germline, CDR1 is SGHAT and CDR2 is FQNNGV. The CDR3 sequence is 13 residues long. The CDR3 loop is CASSFERGTEAFF. DNA for the CDR3: TGTGCCAGCAGCTTCGAAAGGGGCACTGAAGCTTTCTTT. Together with reference TRBV11-2 and TRBJ1-1, the CDR3 gives the full variable domain: EAGVAQSPRYKIIEKRQSVAFWCNPISGHATLYWYQQILGQGPKLLIQFQNNGVVDDSQLPKDRFSAERLKGVDSTLKIQPAKLEDSAVYLCASSFERGTEAFFGQGTRLTVV.

This clone was seen just once. The chain links TRBV5-1 to TRBJ1-1, with TRBD1 as a possible D gene (6 bases). The V gene's germline CDR1 is SGHRS and CDR2 YFSETQ. The CDR3 sequence is 14 residues long. V was pared by 2 bases and J by 1 base, with 9 bases between. CDR3 region: CASSLPGQNTEAFF. CDR3 coding DNA: TGCGCCAGCAGCTTACCGGGACAGAACACTGAAGCTTTCTTT.